A single TCR beta chain is shown here with its context. These data originate in a study of response to subunit inactivated influenza vaccine. The germline V gene has CDR1 SGHVS and CDR2 FQNEAQ. With 4 bases removed from V and 0 bases from J, the gap between germline ends came to 6 bases. The CDR3 consists of 13 residues. MiXCR was run by TCRdb on the RT-PCR reads, yielding one entry per CDR3 protein. The table has under 200,000 distinct CDR3 sequences, approximately 12% seen once. This sample also appeared in a second study, on T cells expressing NK-cell markers. That report adds: The authors made TCR beta cDNA libraries by 5'RACE template switching. This switching added a universal primer site and UMIs. Sorted CD3+CD56-NKG2C+, CD3+CD56+NKG2C- and CD3+CD56+NKG2C+ T cells were the source of the TCR beta repertoires.

Sequencing used CD8+ T cells sorted from PBMCs, obtained approximately 12 days after vaccination. This receptor was obtained from a man aged 50-59 years who received an inactivated influenza vaccine. The genes are TRBV7-8 and TRBJ1-1; no firm D call. The CDR3 DNA is TGTGCCAGCAGCTCGAGGCTGAACACTGAAGCTTTCTTT. Amino acids: CASSSRLNTEAFF.